Listed below are T cell receptor beta chains from one sample, sequenced in a study of response to subunit inactivated influenza vaccine. In TCRdb, the RT-PCR reads were re-called with MiXCR into one record per CDR3 protein. This table holds approximately 230,000 distinct CDR3 sequences, 12% found once. This sample comprised non-naive T cells sorted from PBMCs, obtained roughly 15 days before vaccination. All receptors come from a man aged 50 or older who received an inactivated influenza vaccine. Each CDR3 is given with its conserved first and last residue. The D gene is left open where the match is weak. The size field is filled for only some rows; it gives once, few, many or a size class.

abundance,v_gene,j_gene,len,d_gene,CDR3nt,CDR3aa
.,TRBV19,TRBJ1-1,16,.,TGTGCCAGTAGTATCTTTTACCCTACAGAGAACACTGAAGCTTTCTTT,CASSIFYPTENTEAFF
.,TRBV6-5,TRBJ1-2,16,TRBD1,TGTGCCAGCAGTTACATGAAGGGGGCCCCAGGGGATGGCTACACCTTC,CASSYMKGAPGDGYTF
.,TRBV3-1,TRBJ2-5,11,.,TGTGCCAGCACCACCACCGGGACCCAGTACTTC,CASTTTGTQYF
many,TRBV5-1,TRBJ1-1,13,.,TGCGCCAGCAGCTTGCTTAGAGGGACTGAAGCTTTCTTT,CASSLLRGTEAFF
.,TRBV18,TRBJ2-3,16,.,TGTGCCAGCTCACCAAGCTCAGGGGCCAGCACAGATACGCAGTATTTT,CASSPSSGASTDTQYF
many,TRBV29-1,TRBJ2-7,16,TRBD1,TGCAGCGTCGGACAGGGTGAGAAATCCTCCTCCTACGAGCAGTACTTC,CSVGQGEKSSSYEQYF
.,TRBV11-2,TRBJ2-7,13,.,TGTGCCAGCAGCTTAACGGGCCCGGGCGAGCAGTACTTC,CASSLTGPGEQYF
few,TRBV5-1,TRBJ2-2,14,.,TGCGCCAGCCTGGATACCTCCACGACCGGGGAGCTGTTTTTT,CASLDTSTTGELFF
few,TRBV5-6,TRBJ2-6,16,TRBD1,TGTGCCAGCAACTTGGATACAGGGGCTGGGGCCAACGTCCTGACTTTC,CASNLDTGAGANVLTF
.,TRBV7-2,TRBJ2-7,16,TRBD2,TGTGCCAGCAGCTTAATTTCTAGTCTAGCGGGAGCCGAGCAGTACTTC,CASSLISSLAGAEQYF
.,TRBV18,TRBJ1-1,15,TRBD1,TGTGCCAGCTCACCATCAGAACAGGGGGCAACTGAAGCTTTCTTT,CASSPSEQGATEAFF
few,TRBV7-2,TRBJ2-7,15,TRBD1,TGTGCCAGCAGCTTAGAGGGACAGCAATCCTACGAGCAGTACTTC,CASSLEGQQSYEQYF